The rows below give T cell receptor beta chains drawn from one sample of a study of cytomegalovirus exposure and HLA in healthy donors. The repertoire was sequenced with immunoSEQ multiplex PCR; TCRdb's copy has only in-frame clones and lacks some. In total, the table holds about 74,000 clones. Sequenced: PBMCs. The source of these receptors is a female donor in good health and CMV-seropositive. Both conserved end residues are trimmed from each CDR3. Only part of the rows carry a size: once, few, many, or a class if the clone is expanded.

clone size,V gene,CDR3 protein
-,TRBV18,ASSRQQETQY
-,TRBV14,ASSQEPDRLTDTQY
-,TRBV9,ASSVGTGLYSNQPQH
-,TRBV11-2,ASSFRDPLSGNTEAF
-,TRBV10-1,ASSESGASETQY
-,TRBV4-1,ASSPVEGGGKETQY
-,TRBV6-5,ASSYSRGGDTQY
-,TRBV6-6,ASKVRTAQNIQY
-,TRBV7-8,ASSFEVRHVEQF
-,TRBV18,ASSPPEREIHNEQF
-,TRBV19,ASSIDIAGGPGNEQF
-,TRBV4-1,ASSQGPRQLYYGYT
-,TRBV5-1,ASSPQGAHSYEQY
-,TRBV7-9,AIRGGTQETQY
-,TRBV5-4,ASSLGSSTGTDTQY
-,TRBV30,AWSVSTGGLYGYT
medium-sized,TRBV5-1,ASSLGHRDTDTEAF
-,TRBV4-3,ASSQHKNLLSSTDTQY
-,TRBV28,ASSSGQAGKQPQH
-,TRBV6-1,ASSETGQGGDTQY
-,TRBV9,ASGGTVSEAF
-,TRBV6-1,ASSPTGDEQY
-,TRBV28,ASTLAGGAETQY
-,TRBV15,ATSKRMWLESGLAKNIQY
-,TRBV27,ASSLSPTSGIRNEQY
-,TRBV13,ASSLGRFTDTQY
-,TRBV10-1,ASSESVPSGGAPFQF
-,TRBV5-1,ASSGEGPYGYT
-,TRBV6-5,ASSSGGQGYQPQH